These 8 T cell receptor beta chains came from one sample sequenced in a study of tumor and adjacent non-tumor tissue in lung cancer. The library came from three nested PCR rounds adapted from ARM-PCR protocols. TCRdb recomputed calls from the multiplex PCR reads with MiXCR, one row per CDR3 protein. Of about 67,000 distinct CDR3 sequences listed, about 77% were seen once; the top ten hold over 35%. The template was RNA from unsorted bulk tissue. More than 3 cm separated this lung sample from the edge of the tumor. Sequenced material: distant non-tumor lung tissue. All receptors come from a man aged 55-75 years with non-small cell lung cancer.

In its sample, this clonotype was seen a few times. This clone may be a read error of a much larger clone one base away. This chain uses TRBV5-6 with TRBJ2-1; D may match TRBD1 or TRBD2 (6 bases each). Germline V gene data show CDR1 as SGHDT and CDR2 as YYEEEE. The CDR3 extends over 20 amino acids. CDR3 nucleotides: TGTGCCAGCAGCTCGCCTTCGGGGGCGCTAAATGTAAGAACCTACAATGAGCAGCTCTTC. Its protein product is CASSSPSGALNVRTYNEQLF.

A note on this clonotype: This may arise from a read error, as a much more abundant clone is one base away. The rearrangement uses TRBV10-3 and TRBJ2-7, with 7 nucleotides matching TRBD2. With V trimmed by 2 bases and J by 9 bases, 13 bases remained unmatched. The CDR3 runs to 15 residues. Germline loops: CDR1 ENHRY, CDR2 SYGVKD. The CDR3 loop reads CAISEDMTSSVGQYF. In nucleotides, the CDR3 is TGTGCCATCAGTGAGGATATGACTAGCTCGGTCGGGCAGTACTTC.

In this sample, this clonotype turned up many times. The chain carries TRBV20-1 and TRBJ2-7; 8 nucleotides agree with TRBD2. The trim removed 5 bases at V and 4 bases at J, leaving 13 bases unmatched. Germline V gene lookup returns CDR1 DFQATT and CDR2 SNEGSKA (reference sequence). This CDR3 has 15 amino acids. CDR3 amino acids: CSAHFRRLATYEQYF. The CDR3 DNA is TGCAGTGCTCACTTCCGGAGACTAGCGACTTACGAGCAGTACTTC.

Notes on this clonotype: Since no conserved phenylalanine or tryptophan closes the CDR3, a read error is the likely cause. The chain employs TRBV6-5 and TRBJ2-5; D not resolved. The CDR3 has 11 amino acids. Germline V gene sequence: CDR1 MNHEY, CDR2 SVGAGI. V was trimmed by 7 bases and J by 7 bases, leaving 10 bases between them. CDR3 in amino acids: CASIDTLTQYS. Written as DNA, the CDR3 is TGTGCCAGCATAGACACTTTGACCCAGTACTCC.

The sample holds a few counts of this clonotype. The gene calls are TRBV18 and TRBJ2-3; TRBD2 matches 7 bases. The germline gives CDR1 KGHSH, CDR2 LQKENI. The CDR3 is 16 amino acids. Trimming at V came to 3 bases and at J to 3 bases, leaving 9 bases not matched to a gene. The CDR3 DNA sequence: TGTGCCAGCTCACCGACCGCGGGCGGGAGTACAGATACGCAGTATTTT. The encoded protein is CASSPTAGGSTDTQYF.

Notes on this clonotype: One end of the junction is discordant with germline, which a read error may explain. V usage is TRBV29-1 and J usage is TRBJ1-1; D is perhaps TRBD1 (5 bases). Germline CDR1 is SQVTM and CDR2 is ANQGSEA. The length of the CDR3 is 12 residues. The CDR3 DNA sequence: TGCAGCGTAGACAGAGTGAACATTGAAGCTTTCTTT. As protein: CSVDRVNIEAFF.

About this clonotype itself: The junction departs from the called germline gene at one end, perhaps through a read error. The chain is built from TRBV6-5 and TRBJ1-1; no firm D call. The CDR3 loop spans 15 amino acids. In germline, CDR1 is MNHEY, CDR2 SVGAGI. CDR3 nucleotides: TGTGTGAGCAGTTACGGCCGTCAGGTGTCCACTGAAACTTTCTTT. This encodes CVSSYGRQVSTETFF.

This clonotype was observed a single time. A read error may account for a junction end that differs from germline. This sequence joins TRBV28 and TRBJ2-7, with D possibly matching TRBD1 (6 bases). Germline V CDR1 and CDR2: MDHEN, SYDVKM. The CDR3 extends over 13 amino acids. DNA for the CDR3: TGTGCCAGCAGTCCCTGGACAGACTACGAGCAGCACTTC. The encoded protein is CASSPWTDYEQHF.